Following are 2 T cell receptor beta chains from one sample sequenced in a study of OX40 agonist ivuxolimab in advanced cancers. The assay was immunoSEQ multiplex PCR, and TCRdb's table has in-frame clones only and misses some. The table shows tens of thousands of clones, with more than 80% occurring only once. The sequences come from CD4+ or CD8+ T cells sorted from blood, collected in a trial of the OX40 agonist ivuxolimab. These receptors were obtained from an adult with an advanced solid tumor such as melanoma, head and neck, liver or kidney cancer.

CDR3 region: CASSPPGFDQPQHF. As DNA, the CDR3 is TGTGCCAGCAGTCCACCCGGGTTCGATCAGCCCCAGCATTTT. The chain has TRBV6-6 and TRBJ1-5; D ambiguous. The germline V gene encodes CDR1 MNHNY and CDR2 SVGAGI (reference sequence). Deletions cut 5 bases from V and 5 bases from J, with 13 bases between. The CDR3 spans 14 residues.

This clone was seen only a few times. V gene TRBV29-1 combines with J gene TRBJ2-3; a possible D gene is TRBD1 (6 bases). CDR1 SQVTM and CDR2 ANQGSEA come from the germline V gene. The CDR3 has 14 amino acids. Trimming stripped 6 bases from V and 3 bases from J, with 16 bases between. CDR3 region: CSVLGAGETDTQYF. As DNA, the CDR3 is TGCAGCGTCCTGGGGGCAGGGGAGACAGATACGCAGTATTTT.